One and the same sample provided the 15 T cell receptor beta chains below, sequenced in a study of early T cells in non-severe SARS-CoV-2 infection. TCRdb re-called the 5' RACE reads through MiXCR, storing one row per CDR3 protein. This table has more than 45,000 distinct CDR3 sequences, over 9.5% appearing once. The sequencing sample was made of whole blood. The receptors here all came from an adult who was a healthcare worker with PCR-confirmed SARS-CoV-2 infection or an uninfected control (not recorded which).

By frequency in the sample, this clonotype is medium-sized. CDR3 DNA: TGTGCCACCAGCAGAGGAATCGGGGGCAGCTCCTACGAGCAGTACTTC. This sequence encodes CATSRGIGGSSYEQYF. The chain has TRBV15 and TRBJ2-7; the D call may be TRBD1 or TRBD2 (6 bases each). V lost 1 base and J 0 bases, leaving 13 bases between the germline ends. The CDR3 runs to 16 residues. Germline CDR1 is LNHNV and CDR2 is YYDKDF (reference sequence).

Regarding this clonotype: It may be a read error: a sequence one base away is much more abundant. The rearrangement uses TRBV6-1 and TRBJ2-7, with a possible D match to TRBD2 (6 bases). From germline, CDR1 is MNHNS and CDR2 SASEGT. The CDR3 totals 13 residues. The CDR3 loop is CVTNPGLNYEQYF. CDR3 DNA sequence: TGTGTCACCAACCCGGGACTTAACTACGAGCAGTACTTC.

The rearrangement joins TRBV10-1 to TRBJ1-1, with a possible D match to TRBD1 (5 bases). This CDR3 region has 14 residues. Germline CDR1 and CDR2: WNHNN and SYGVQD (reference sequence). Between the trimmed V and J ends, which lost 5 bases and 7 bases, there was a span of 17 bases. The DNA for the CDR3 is TGCGCCAGCAGTCCCGGGACGGCAGGTGGTGAAGCTTTCTTT. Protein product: CASSPGTAGGEAFF.

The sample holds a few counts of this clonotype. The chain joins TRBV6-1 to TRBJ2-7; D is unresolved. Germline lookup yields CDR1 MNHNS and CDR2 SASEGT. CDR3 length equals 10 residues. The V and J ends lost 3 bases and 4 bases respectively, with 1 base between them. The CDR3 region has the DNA TGTGCCAGCAGTGAGTACGAGCAGTACTTC. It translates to CASSEYEQYF.

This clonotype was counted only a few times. The CDR3: CASSLWQGANVLTF. In DNA, the CDR3 is TGTGCCAGCAGCTTATGGCAGGGGGCCAACGTCCTGACTTTC. This chain uses TRBV7-2 with TRBJ2-6; D gene ambiguous. The CDR3 length is 14 residues. Germline V gives CDR1 SGHTA, CDR2 FQGNSA. Trimming left V 2 bases short and J 4 bases short, with 6 bases between.

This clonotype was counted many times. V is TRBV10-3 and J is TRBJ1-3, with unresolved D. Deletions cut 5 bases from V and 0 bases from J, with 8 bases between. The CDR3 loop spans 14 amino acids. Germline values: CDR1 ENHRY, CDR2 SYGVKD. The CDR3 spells CAISLQSSGNTIYF. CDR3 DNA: TGTGCCATCAGTCTACAGAGCTCTGGAAACACCATATATTTT.

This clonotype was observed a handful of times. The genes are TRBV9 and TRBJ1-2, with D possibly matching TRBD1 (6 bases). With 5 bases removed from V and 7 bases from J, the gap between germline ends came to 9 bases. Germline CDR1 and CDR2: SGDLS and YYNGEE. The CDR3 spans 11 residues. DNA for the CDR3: TGTGCCAGCAGTTTGACAGGTGGCTACACCTTC. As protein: CASSLTGGYTF.

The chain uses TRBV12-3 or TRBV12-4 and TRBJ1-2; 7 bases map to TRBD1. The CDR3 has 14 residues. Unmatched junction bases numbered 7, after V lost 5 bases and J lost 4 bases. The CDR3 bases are TGTGCCAGCAGTCTCTCCGGGACAGTCTATGGCTACACCTTC. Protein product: CASSLSGTVYGYTF.

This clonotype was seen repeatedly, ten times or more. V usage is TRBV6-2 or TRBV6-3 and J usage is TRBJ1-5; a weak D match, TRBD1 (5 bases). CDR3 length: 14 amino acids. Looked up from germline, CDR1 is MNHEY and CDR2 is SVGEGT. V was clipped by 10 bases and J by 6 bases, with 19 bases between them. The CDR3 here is CATSRGNGIQPQHF. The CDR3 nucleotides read TGTGCCACCAGCCGGGGGAATGGGATTCAGCCCCAGCATTTT.

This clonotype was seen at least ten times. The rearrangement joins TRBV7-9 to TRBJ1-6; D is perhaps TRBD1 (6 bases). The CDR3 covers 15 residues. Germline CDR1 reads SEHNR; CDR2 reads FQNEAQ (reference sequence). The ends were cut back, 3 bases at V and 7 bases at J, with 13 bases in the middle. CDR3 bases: TGTGCCAGCAGCTTTGGGGGCGGAACCAATTCACCCCTCCACTTT. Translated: CASSFGGGTNSPLHF.

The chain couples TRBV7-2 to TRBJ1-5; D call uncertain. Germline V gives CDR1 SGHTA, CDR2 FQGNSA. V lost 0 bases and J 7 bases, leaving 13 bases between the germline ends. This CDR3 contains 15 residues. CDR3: CASSLADGLYQPQHF. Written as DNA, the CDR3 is TGTGCCAGCAGCTTAGCGGACGGACTCTACCAGCCCCAGCATTTT.

The CDR3 coding sequence is TGTGCCAGCAGCCAGATCTTGACCGGGGAGCTGTTTTTT. Its translation is CASSQILTGELFF. This chain connects TRBV3-1 to TRBJ2-2, with D uncertain. CDR3 size: 13 residues. Germline V gene sequence: CDR1 LGHDT, CDR2 YNNKEL (reference sequence). Trimming cost V 3 bases and J 5 bases, with 7 bases left between them.

The CDR3 DNA follows: TGTGCCAGCAGCCCAGAGACCGGGGGCCAGCAGTTCTTC. Protein product: CASSPETGGQQFF. The gene calls are TRBV12-3 or TRBV12-4 and TRBJ2-1; D is possibly TRBD1 or TRBD2 (6 bases each). With 6 bases removed from V and 11 bases from J, the gap between germline ends came to 17 bases. This CDR3 spans 13 amino acids.

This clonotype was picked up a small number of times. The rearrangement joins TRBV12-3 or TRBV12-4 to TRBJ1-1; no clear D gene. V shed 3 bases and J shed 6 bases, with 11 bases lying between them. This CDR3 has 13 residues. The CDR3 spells CASSLSPPAEAFF. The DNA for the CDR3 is TGTGCCAGCAGTTTGTCACCCCCCGCTGAAGCTTTCTTT.

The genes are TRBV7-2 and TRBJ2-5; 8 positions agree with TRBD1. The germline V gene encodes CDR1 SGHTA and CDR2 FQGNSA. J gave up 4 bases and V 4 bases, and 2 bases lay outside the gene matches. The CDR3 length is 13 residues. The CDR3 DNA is TGTGCCAGCAGCTCTGACAGGGGAGAGACCCAGTACTTC. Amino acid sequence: CASSSDRGETQYF.